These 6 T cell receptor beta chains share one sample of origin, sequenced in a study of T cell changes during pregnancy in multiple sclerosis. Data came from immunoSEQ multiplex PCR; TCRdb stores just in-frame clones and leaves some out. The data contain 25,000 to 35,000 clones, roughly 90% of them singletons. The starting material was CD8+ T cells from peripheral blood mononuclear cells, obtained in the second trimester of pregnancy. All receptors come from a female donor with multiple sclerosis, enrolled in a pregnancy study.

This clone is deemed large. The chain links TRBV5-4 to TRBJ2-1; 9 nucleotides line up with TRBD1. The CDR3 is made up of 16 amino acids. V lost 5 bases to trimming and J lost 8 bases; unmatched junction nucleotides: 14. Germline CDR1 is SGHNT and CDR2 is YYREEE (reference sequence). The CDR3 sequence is CASRKPPGQGKDEQFF. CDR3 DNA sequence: TGTGCCAGCAGAAAACCTCCGGGACAGGGTAAGGATGAGCAGTTCTTC.

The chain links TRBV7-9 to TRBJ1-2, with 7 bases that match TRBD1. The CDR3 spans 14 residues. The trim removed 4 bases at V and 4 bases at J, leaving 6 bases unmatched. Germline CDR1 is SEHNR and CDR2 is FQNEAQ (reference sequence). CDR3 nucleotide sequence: TGTGCCAGCAGCTCGGGACAGAAACGCTATGGCTACACCTTC. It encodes CASSSGQKRYGYTF. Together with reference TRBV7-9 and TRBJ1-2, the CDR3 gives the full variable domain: DTGVSQNPRHKITKRGQNVTFRCDPISEHNRLYWYRQTLGQGPEFLTYFQNEAQLEKSRLLSDRFSAERPKGSFSTLEIQRTEQGDSAMYLCASSSGQKRYGYTFGSGTRLTVV.

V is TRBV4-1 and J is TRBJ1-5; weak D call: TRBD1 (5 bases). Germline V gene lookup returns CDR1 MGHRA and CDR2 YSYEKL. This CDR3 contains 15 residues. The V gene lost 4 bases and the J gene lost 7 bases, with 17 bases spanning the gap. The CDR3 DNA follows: TGCGCCAGCAGCCCACAGGCAGGGTCGTACCAGCCCCAGCATTTT. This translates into CASSPQAGSYQPQHF.

The CDR3 region is CASSEKGEGVNEKLFF. The CDR3 DNA is TGCGCCAGCAGTGAGAAAGGGGAAGGGGTTAATGAAAAACTGTTTTTT. V and J are TRBV10-2 and TRBJ1-4; tentative D call: TRBD1 (5 bases). V lost 2 bases to trimming and J lost 4 bases, with 14 bases between them. Germline loops: CDR1 WSHSY, CDR2 SAAADI. The CDR3 is made up of 16 amino acids.

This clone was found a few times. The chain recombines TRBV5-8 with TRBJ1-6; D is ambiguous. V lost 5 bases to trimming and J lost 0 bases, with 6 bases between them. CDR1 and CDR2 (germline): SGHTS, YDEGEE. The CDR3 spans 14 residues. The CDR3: CASSRSSYNSPLHF. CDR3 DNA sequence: TGTGCCAGCAGTCGGAGCTCCTATAATTCACCCCTCCACTTT.

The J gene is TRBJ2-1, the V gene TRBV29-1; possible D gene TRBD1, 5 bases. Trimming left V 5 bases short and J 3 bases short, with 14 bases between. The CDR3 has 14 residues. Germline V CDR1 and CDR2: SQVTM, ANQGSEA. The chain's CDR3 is CSVLYQGDYNEQFF. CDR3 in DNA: TGCAGCGTTCTCTACCAGGGTGACTACAATGAGCAGTTCTTC.